The clone carrying this T cell receptor beta chain was detected once. Original processing methods: Reference gene primer amplification gave estimated nucleated cell counts. The assay was immunoSEQ multiplex PCR, and TCRdb's table has in-frame clones only and misses some. V and J calls and clone size are copied from that table; D and trimming were computed from the DNA. The data hold about 250,000 clones, with 85% to 90% observed a single time. The data are from a study of blood T cell repertoires in COVID-19. Germline assignment: CDR1 MDHEN and CDR2 SYDVKM. This CDR3 has 13 amino acids. V lost 7 bases, J lost 2 bases, and 12 bases lay in between.

Input material: peripheral blood. V is TRBV28 and J is TRBJ2-7; D unclear. The TCR sequence derives from a man aged 30-40 years with acute or convalescent COVID-19. The CDR3 sequence: CASKSGQAYEQYF. The CDR3 DNA reads as TGTGCCAGCAAGTCAGGCCAAGCCTACGAGCAGTACTTC.